These T cell receptor beta chains were read from a single sample in a study of cytomegalovirus exposure and HLA in healthy donors. Only in-frame clones appear in the TCRdb table, and some are missing; sequencing was by immunoSEQ multiplex PCR. The table records about 160,000 clones, around 73% of them present only once. The source material was PBMCs. These receptors all stem from a male donor in good health and CMV-seronegative. CDR3s include the opening cysteine and the closing phenylalanine or tryptophan. A D gene is named only where the DNA matches it firmly. Not all rows give a size; the values are once, few, many and, for expanded clones, a class.

cdr3_length	d_call	v_call	clone_size	j_call	cdr3_aa	cdr3_nt
15	NA	TRBV7-6	NA	TRBJ2-2	CASSPYLLNTGELFF	TGTGCCAGCAGCCCGTATTTGTTGAACACCGGGGAGCTGTTTTTT
15	TRBD1	TRBV18	NA	TRBJ1-4	CASSRTQGAAEKLFF	TGTGCCAGCTCTCGTACTCAGGGGGCCGCTGAAAAACTGTTTTTT
12	NA	TRBV19	NA	TRBJ2-7	CASSQSPAEQYF	TGTGCCAGTAGTCAAAGCCCCGCCGAGCAGTACTTC
15	TRBD2	TRBV28	NA	TRBJ2-1	CASSPSSGSWNEQFF	TGTGCCAGCAGCCCCTCTAGCGGGAGTTGGAATGAGCAGTTCTTC
12	NA	TRBV28	NA	TRBJ1-1	CAIQIQNTEAFF	TGTGCCATCCAAATCCAGAACACTGAAGCTTTCTTT
15	TRBD1	TRBV6-1	NA	TRBJ1-5	CASSGNRGSNQPQHF	TGTGCCAGCAGTGGGAACAGGGGAAGCAATCAGCCCCAGCATTTT
15	TRBD1	TRBV5-1	NA	TRBJ1-5	CASSLEGQRNQPQHF	TGCGCCAGCAGCTTGGAGGGACAGCGAAATCAGCCCCAGCATTTT
15	TRBD1	TRBV5-1	NA	TRBJ1-5	CASSIDRGLGQPQHF	TGCGCCAGCAGCATTGACAGGGGGCTAGGGCAGCCCCAGCATTTT
11	NA	TRBV7-9	NA	TRBJ1-1	CASSLDFEAFF	TGTGCCAGCAGCTTGGACTTTGAAGCTTTCTTT
16	NA	TRBV14	once	TRBJ2-3	CASSQESGSSTDTQYF	TGTGCCAGCAGCCAAGAATCGGGGTCTAGCACAGATACGCAGTATTTT
12	NA	TRBV7-2	NA	TRBJ2-1	CASEARLNEQFF	TGTGCCAGCGAGGCCCGATTAAATGAGCAGTTCTTC
15	NA	TRBV30	NA	TRBJ1-3	CAWSPGRLSGNTIYF	TGTGCCTGGAGTCCCGGGAGACTATCTGGAAACACCATATATTTT
14	NA	TRBV6-5	NA	TRBJ2-5	CASSPVGSQETQYF	TGTGCCAGCAGCCCCGTAGGGAGCCAAGAGACCCAGTACTTC
11	NA	TRBV2	NA	TRBJ1-1	CASRSGYEAFF	TGTGCCAGCAGATCGGGGTATGAAGCTTTCTTT
13	TRBD2	TRBV5-6	NA	TRBJ2-7	CASSVLAGYEQYF	TGTGCCAGCAGCGTACTAGCGGGCTACGAGCAGTACTTC
13	NA	TRBV27	NA	TRBJ1-2	CASSTGLGYGYTF	TGTGCCAGCAGTACAGGGTTGGGCTATGGCTACACCTTC
16	TRBD1	TRBV6-5	NA	TRBJ1-2	CASSLTGGSPNYGYTF	TGTGCCAGCAGTTTGACAGGGGGCTCTCCTAACTATGGCTACACCTTC
13	NA	TRBV19	NA	TRBJ1-5	CASSIDRDQPQHF	TGTGCCAGTAGTATAGACAGGGATCAGCCCCAGCATTTT
18	TRBD1	TRBV7-9	NA	TRBJ1-4	CASSLSTGGSPGGEKLFF	TGTGCCAGCAGCCTCTCGACAGGGGGAAGTCCCGGAGGTGAAAAACTGTTTTTT
12	NA	TRBV11-2	NA	TRBJ2-7	CASSEGTSGQYF	TGTGCCAGCAGCGAAGGGACAAGTGGGCAGTACTTC
14	NA	TRBV4-2	NA	TRBJ1-5	CASSRGLGDQPQHF	TGTGCCAGCAGCCGGGGACTTGGGGATCAGCCCCAGCATTTT
14	NA	TRBV29-1	NA	TRBJ2-3	CSVTKGDSTDTQYF	TGCAGCGTCACAAAGGGGGATAGCACAGATACGCAGTATTTT
11	NA	TRBV28	NA	TRBJ2-1	CASSEVNEQFF	TGTGCCAGCAGTGAGGTCAATGAGCAGTTCTTC
16	NA	TRBV5-1	NA	TRBJ1-3	CASSLVQGISGNTIYF	TGCGCCAGCAGCTTGGTTCAGGGGATCTCTGGAAACACCATATATTTT
15	NA	TRBV2	once	TRBJ2-2	CASSVLRVNTGELFF	TGTGCCAGCAGTGTACTGAGAGTGAACACCGGGGAGCTGTTTTTT
16	NA	TRBV5-1	NA	TRBJ1-1	CASSSVEGGLNTEAFF	TGCGCCAGCAGCTCAGTCGAGGGTGGCCTGAACACTGAAGCTTTCTTT
15	NA	TRBV14	few	TRBJ1-1	CASSPFLGGDTEAFF	TGTGCCAGCAGCCCTTTTCTAGGAGGGGACACTGAAGCTTTCTTT
17	NA	TRBV27	NA	TRBJ2-7	CASRGWGTGNSSYEQYF	TGTGCCAGCAGGGGTTGGGGTACAGGGAACAGCTCCTACGAGCAGTACTTC
16	NA	TRBV10-1	NA	TRBJ2-1	CASTLRTANSYNEQFF	TGCGCCAGCACACTTCGGACTGCTAACTCCTACAATGAGCAGTTCTTC
17	NA	TRBV23-1	NA	TRBJ1-1	CASSQHPQVRRYTEAFF	TGCGCCAGCAGTCAACATCCCCAGGTAAGGAGGTACACTGAAGCTTTCTTT
15	NA	TRBV4-3	NA	TRBJ2-1	CASSQTLGMNNEQFF	TGCGCCAGCAGCCAGACACTAGGAATGAACAATGAGCAGTTCTTC
13	TRBD1	TRBV28	once	TRBJ1-2	CASSFTGTGVYTF	TGTGCCAGCAGTTTTACAGGGACAGGGGTTTACACCTTC
14	NA	TRBV25-1	NA	TRBJ2-7	CASSEPHKNYEQYF	TGTGCCAGCAGTGAGCCTCACAAGAACTACGAGCAGTACTTC
14	NA	TRBV13	NA	TRBJ1-1	CASSLFRGNTEAFF	TGTGCCAGCAGCTTATTCAGGGGGAACACTGAAGCTTTCTTT
15	TRBD2	TRBV7-2	once	TRBJ2-7	CASSLGLAVAYEQYF	TGTGCCAGCAGCTTAGGCCTAGCGGTAGCCTACGAGCAGTACTTC
16	NA	TRBV6-1	NA	TRBJ2-3	CASSAFGGASTDTQYF	TGTGCCAGCAGTGCCTTTGGAGGAGCAAGCACAGATACGCAGTATTTT
13	NA	TRBV27	NA	TRBJ2-2	CASSFKNTGELFF	TGTGCCAGCAGTTTTAAGAACACCGGGGAGCTGTTTTTT
12	NA	TRBV5-6	few	TRBJ2-5	CASSLRQETQYF	TGTGCCAGCAGCTTGCGGCAAGAGACCCAGTACTTC